This T cell receptor beta chain was sequenced for a study of blood T cell repertoires in COVID-19. Whole-study context: Acute-phase and convalescent COVID-19 samples originated in the United States, Italy and Spain. From T cells, B-cell-depleted T cells, or PBMCs came the material, which was cDNA or gDNA.

V gave up 5 bases and J gave up 2 bases; unmatched junction bases: 17. CDR3 length: 20 residues. CDR1 and CDR2 from the germline V gene are MDHEN and SYDVKM. Per the study methods: Researchers report that nucleated cell counts were estimated from reference gene primer amplification. Generated by immunoSEQ multiplex PCR, the TCRdb table keeps only in-frame clones and is missing some. V, J and clone size reflect that table, while D and trimming were determined from the DNA. The table lists under 140,000 clones, approximately 65% of them singletons, with under 10% in the top ten. This TCR came from a woman aged 55-69 years with acute or convalescent COVID-19. The sequenced material came from peripheral blood. The rearrangement uses TRBV28 and TRBJ2-6; 8 nucleotides line up with TRBD1. CDR3 sequence reads: CASSPAGTGLITTGANVLTF. For the CDR3, the DNA is TGTGCCAGCAGTCCTGCCGGGACAGGCTTAATCACCACTGGGGCCAACGTCCTGACTTTC.